These T cell receptor beta chains were read from a single sample in a study of T cell responses to AZD1222 COVID-19 vaccine. Assay: immunoSEQ multiplex PCR; the TCRdb copy retains only in-frame clones and omits some. The data contain over 120,000 clones, around 92% of them singletons. The specimen comprised peripheral blood, sampled 28 days after the second AZD1222 dose. These receptors were obtained from an adult who received the AZD1222 COVID-19 vaccine. Each CDR3 is given with its conserved first and last residue. Each record gives: clone size, J gene, D gene, V gene, CDR3 protein, CDR3 DNA. D genes are given only for firm matches. A row's size may be missing; if present it is once, few, many or a size class.

clone_size: .
j_call: TRBJ1-1
d_call: .
v_call: TRBV28
cdr3_aa: CASSLRTEAFF
cdr3_nt: TGTGCCAGCAGCCTTCGTACTGAAGCTTTCTTT

clone_size: .
j_call: TRBJ1-4
d_call: .
v_call: TRBV5-5
cdr3_aa: CASSYGRANEKLFF
cdr3_nt: TGTGCCAGCAGCTATGGACGGGCTAATGAAAAACTGTTTTTT

clone_size: .
j_call: TRBJ1-2
d_call: .
v_call: TRBV28
cdr3_aa: CASSLHGDYSGYTF
cdr3_nt: TGTGCCAGCAGTTTGCATGGGGACTATAGTGGCTACACCTTC

clone_size: .
j_call: TRBJ2-1
d_call: TRBD1
v_call: TRBV18
cdr3_aa: CASSDRVLSSYNEQFF
cdr3_nt: TGTGCCAGCTCAGACAGGGTCCTGAGCTCCTACAATGAGCAGTTCTTC

clone_size: .
j_call: TRBJ1-2
d_call: TRBD1
v_call: TRBV5-1
cdr3_aa: CASSEGTVYGYTF
cdr3_nt: TGCGCCAGCAGCGAGGGGACAGTTTATGGCTACACCTTC

clone_size: .
j_call: TRBJ2-7
d_call: TRBD1
v_call: TRBV5-4
cdr3_aa: CASSLTLGTGSSYEQYF
cdr3_nt: TGTGCCAGCAGCTTGACCCTCGGGACAGGGTCTTCCTACGAGCAGTACTTC

clone_size: .
j_call: TRBJ1-5
d_call: TRBD1
v_call: TRBV18
cdr3_aa: CASSRPPVQGSQPQHF
cdr3_nt: TGTGCCAGCTCACGACCTCCCGTACAGGGGAGTCAGCCCCAGCATTTT

clone_size: .
j_call: TRBJ2-1
d_call: TRBD2
v_call: TRBV19
cdr3_aa: CASSIDKASGMVNEQFF
cdr3_nt: TGTGCCAGTAGTATAGATAAGGCTAGCGGGATGGTTAATGAGCAGTTCTTC

clone_size: .
j_call: TRBJ1-5
d_call: .
v_call: TRBV27
cdr3_aa: CASSAQPQQPQHF
cdr3_nt: TGTGCCAGCAGTGCCCAGCCCCAACAGCCCCAGCATTTT

clone_size: .
j_call: TRBJ1-3
d_call: TRBD1
v_call: TRBV2
cdr3_aa: CASRRDSSGNTIYF
cdr3_nt: TGTGCCAGCAGAAGGGACAGCTCTGGAAACACCATATATTTT

clone_size: .
j_call: TRBJ1-3
d_call: TRBD1
v_call: TRBV28
cdr3_aa: CASSPPGQGNTIYF
cdr3_nt: TGTGCCAGCAGTCCCCCGGGACAGGGAAACACCATATATTTT

clone_size: few
j_call: TRBJ2-3
d_call: .
v_call: TRBV5-1
cdr3_aa: CASSPDSPSNTDTQYF
cdr3_nt: TGCGCCAGCAGTCCTGACAGTCCCTCTAACACAGATACGCAGTATTTT

clone_size: .
j_call: TRBJ1-1
d_call: .
v_call: TRBV18
cdr3_aa: CASSPGMGNTEAFF
cdr3_nt: TGTGCCAGCTCACCGGGGATGGGGAACACTGAAGCTTTCTTT

clone_size: .
j_call: TRBJ2-7
d_call: .
v_call: TRBV14
cdr3_aa: CASSQDQGRAYEQYF
cdr3_nt: TGTGCCAGCAGCCAAGATCAGGGGCGAGCCTACGAGCAGTACTTC